A single sample is the source of the 8 T cell receptor beta chains below, sequenced in a study of blood T cell repertoires in COVID-19. The data were produced by immunoSEQ multiplex PCR, yet TCRdb's version contains in-frame clones alone and is incomplete. Among a few hundred thousand clones listed, less than 90% were seen once. Sequenced material: PBMCs or T cells enriched from blood (not recorded which). Receptors originate from a woman in her forties who had recovered from COVID-19.

The chain joins TRBV5-1 to TRBJ2-7; 7 bases are a match to TRBD1. Trimming at V came to 3 bases and at J to 5 bases, leaving 8 bases not matched to a gene. The CDR3 has 14 amino acids. Germline assignment: CDR1 SGHRS and CDR2 YFSETQ. CDR3 amino acids: CASSSTGVEDEQYF. For the CDR3, the DNA is TGCGCCAGCAGCTCCACAGGGGTAGAGGACGAGCAGTACTTC.

V gene TRBV27 combines with J gene TRBJ1-6; D not certain. The CDR3 spans 14 residues. The V gene lost 8 bases and the J gene lost 8 bases, with 16 bases spanning the gap. Germline loops: CDR1 MNHEY, CDR2 SMNVEV (reference sequence). This chain's CDR3 is CASRLLERHSPLHF. The CDR3 DNA is TGTGCCAGCCGGTTATTGGAGCGGCATTCACCCCTCCACTTT.

V and J are TRBV5-1 and TRBJ2-1, with D maybe TRBD1 (5 bases). The germline gives CDR1 SGHRS, CDR2 YFSETQ. Trimming pared 7 bases from V and 1 base from J, leaving 15 bases between. The CDR3 is 15 residues long. CDR3 loop: CASGLSGMSYNEQFF. The CDR3 nucleotides read TGCGCCAGCGGTTTGTCAGGGATGTCCTACAATGAGCAGTTCTTC.

The rearrangement uses TRBV7-2 and TRBJ2-5; 8 bases agree with TRBD2. Germline V gene data show CDR1 as SGHTA and CDR2 as FQGNSA. The CDR3 contains 16 residues. V lost 1 base, J lost 5 bases, and 9 bases stayed unmatched. In nucleotides, the CDR3 is TGTGCCAGCAGCTTAGGTCCGGGACTAGGTGGTGAGACCCAGTACTTC. Translated, it gives CASSLGPGLGGETQYF.

The sample holds one count of this clone. The rearrangement joins TRBV3-1 (or the pseudogene TRBV3-2) to TRBJ2-4; D call uncertain. Trimming removed 1 base at V and 15 bases at J, with 10 bases between. The CDR3 length is 11 residues. The germline CDR1 and CDR2 sequences are LGHDT and YNNKEL (reference sequence). In nucleotides, the CDR3 is TGTGCCAGCAGCCAAGGGCACAAAAGGTACTTC. Translation: CASSQGHKRYF.

The rearrangement uses TRBV6-5 and TRBJ1-6, with D hard to call. Trimming took 2 bases from V and 2 from J, leaving 7 bases between them. The germline V gene has CDR1 MNHEY and CDR2 SVGAGI. This CDR3 is built from 15 residues. Written as DNA, the CDR3 is TGTGCCAGCAGTTACAGGGAGGCCTATAATTCACCCCTCCACTTT. The encoded protein is CASSYREAYNSPLHF.

The J gene is TRBJ2-1, the V gene TRBV4-2; the D gene is possibly TRBD2 (5 bases). The V and J ends lost 0 bases and 0 bases respectively, with 15 bases between them. Germline V lookup: CDR1 LGHNA, CDR2 YNFKEQ. The CDR3 is 18 residues long. As DNA, the CDR3 is TGTGCCAGCAGCCAAGATATTCGAGGGAGAGTCTCCTACAATGAGCAGTTCTTC. Its translation: CASSQDIRGRVSYNEQFF.

The CDR3 DNA reads as TGTGCCAGCAGCCCTTCCTCTAGGAGCTCCTACGAGCAGTACTTC. Translated, it gives CASSPSSRSSYEQYF. The chain has TRBV9 and TRBJ2-7; D remains ambiguous. The CDR3 length is 15 residues. The germline V gene encodes CDR1 SGDLS and CDR2 YYNGEE. V lost 4 bases and J lost 0, with 14 bases in between.